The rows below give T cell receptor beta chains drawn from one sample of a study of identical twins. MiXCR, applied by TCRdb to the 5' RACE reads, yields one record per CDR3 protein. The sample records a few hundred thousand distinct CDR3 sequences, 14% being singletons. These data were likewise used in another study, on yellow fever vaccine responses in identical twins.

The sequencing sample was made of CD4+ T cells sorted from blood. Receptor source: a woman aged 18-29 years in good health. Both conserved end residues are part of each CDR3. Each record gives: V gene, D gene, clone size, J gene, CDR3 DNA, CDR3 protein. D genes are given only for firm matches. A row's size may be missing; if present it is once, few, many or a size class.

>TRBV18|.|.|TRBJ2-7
TGTGCCAGCTCACCCCTGGAGGCCTCCTACGAGCAGTACTTC
CASSPLEASYEQYF
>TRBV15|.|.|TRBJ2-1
TGTGCCACCAGCAGAGATCCAGGGACCTCCTACAATGAGCAGTTCTTC
CATSRDPGTSYNEQFF
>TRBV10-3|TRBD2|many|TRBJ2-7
TGTGCCATCAGTGAGGTTGGCACTAGCGGGAGCGGATACGAGCAGTACTTC
CAISEVGTSGSGYEQYF
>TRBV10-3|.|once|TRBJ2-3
TGTGCCATCAGACGGGCCCTAGCGAATGTAGATACGCAGTATTTT
CAIRRALANVDTQYF
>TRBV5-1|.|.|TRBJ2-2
TGCGCCAGCAGGCAAGAGACCACCGGGGAGCTGTTTTTT
CASRQETTGELFF
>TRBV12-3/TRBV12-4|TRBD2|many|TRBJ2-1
TGTGCCAGCAGTTCAGGACTAGCGGGGGGCAATGAGCAGTTCTTC
CASSSGLAGGNEQFF
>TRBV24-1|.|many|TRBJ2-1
TGTGCCACCAGTGATTCACTAGCACGGCAGTTCTTC
CATSDSLARQFF
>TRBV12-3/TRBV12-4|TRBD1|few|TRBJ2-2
TGTGCCAGCAGTTTTATTGGGGGACAGGGAACGACAGCCGGGGAGCTGTTTTTT
CASSFIGGQGTTAGELFF
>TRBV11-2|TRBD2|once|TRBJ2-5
TGTGCCAGCAGCCTGTCTCTATTAGGGCTAGCGGGAGACGAAGAGACCCAGTACTTC
CASSLSLLGLAGDEETQYF
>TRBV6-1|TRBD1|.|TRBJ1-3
TGTGCCAGCAGGCCTACAGGGGCATTAGGGGACACCATATATTTT
CASRPTGALGDTIYF
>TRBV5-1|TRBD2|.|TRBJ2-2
TGCGCCAGCAGCAACTCCGGGACTAGCGCCCCGAACACCGGGGAGCTGTTTTTT
CASSNSGTSAPNTGELFF
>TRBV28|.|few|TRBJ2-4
TGTGCCAGCAGTGAATCAGGGATGGGTAGAAACATTCAGTACTTC
CASSESGMGRNIQYF
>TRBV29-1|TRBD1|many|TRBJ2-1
TGCAGCGCTGGGACAGGAGCATCTTACAATGAGCAGTTCTTC
CSAGTGASYNEQFF
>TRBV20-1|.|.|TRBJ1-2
TGCAGTGCTAGAGATCTAACAGTGGGAGGCTATGGCTACACCTTC
CSARDLTVGGYGYTF
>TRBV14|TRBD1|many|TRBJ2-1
TGTGCCAGCAGCGCAAGACAGGGCGTCTACAATGAGCAGTTCTTC
CASSARQGVYNEQFF
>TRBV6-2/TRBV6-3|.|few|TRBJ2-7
TGTGCCAGCAACCAGACAGATTCAGCCTACGAGCAGTACTTC
CASNQTDSAYEQYF
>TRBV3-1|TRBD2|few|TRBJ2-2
TGTGCCAGCAGCTCCCTTCGGGGGGCGAACACCGGGGAGCTGTTTTTT
CASSSLRGANTGELFF
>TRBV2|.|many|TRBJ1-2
TGTGCCAGCAGTATCACTATGGCTGTCGGCTACACCTTC
CASSITMAVGYTF
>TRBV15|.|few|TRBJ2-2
TGTGCCACCTCCACTCCTCGGGTAGGGTCGGAGCTGTTTTTT
CATSTPRVGSELFF
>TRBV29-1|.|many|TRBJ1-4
TGCAGCGTTCGGGGAATGAATGAAAAACTGTTTTTT
CSVRGMNEKLFF
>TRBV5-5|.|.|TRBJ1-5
TGTGCCAGCAGCTTGGTAAATATAGCGGGGGTGAGCAATCAGCCCCAGCATTTT
CASSLVNIAGVSNQPQHF
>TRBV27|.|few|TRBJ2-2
TGTGCCAGCAGTTTATTGAGACCGGGAGAAAGGAGGGGCGGGGAGCTGTTTTTT
CASSLLRPGERRGGELFF
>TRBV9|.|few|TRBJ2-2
TGTGCCAGCAGCGTAGCGGGACTGAACACCGGGGAGCTGTTTTTT
CASSVAGLNTGELFF
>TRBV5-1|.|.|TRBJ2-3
TGCGCCAGCAGTACGCCCAGCCTCACAGATACGCAGTATTTT
CASSTPSLTDTQYF
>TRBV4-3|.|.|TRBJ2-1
TGCGCCAGCAGCCAAGAGGTTACGGGAAGGTGGAATGAGCAGTTCTTC
CASSQEVTGRWNEQFF
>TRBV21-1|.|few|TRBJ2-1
TGTGCCAGCAGCAAAGAGGGACAGGGCGTCAATGAGCAGTTCTTC
CASSKEGQGVNEQFF
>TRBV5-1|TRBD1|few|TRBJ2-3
TGCGCCAGCAGCTTGGGGCCCGGGACAGGGGGAACTAGCACAGATACGCAGTATTTT
CASSLGPGTGGTSTDTQYF
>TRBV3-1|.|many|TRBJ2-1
TGTGCCAGCAGCCAAGACGCCCGTGCTAGTGATGAGCAGTTCTTC
CASSQDARASDEQFF
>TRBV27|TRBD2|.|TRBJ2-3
TGTGCCAGCTCATACCGAAGCGGGAGAAGGGATTTTGGCACAGATACGCAGTATTTT
CASSYRSGRRDFGTDTQYF
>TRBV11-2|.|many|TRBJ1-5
TGTGCCAGCAGCCGGGGACCGGATAGCAATCAGCCCCAGCATTTT
CASSRGPDSNQPQHF
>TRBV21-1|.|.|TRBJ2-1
TGTGCCCTGGAAAAGGAGGGGACAGGGACCTCGAATGAGCAGTTCTTC
CALEKEGTGTSNEQFF
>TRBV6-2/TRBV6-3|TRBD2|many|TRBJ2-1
TGTGCCAGCAGTCGGACTAGCGGGATTTACAATGAGCAGTTCTTC
CASSRTSGIYNEQFF
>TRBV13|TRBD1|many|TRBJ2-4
TGTGCCAGCAGCTTGGGGGGACAGGAAAAAAACATTCAGTACTTC
CASSLGGQEKNIQYF
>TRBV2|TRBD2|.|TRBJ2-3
TGTGCCAGCACTCGGGGGGGATCCACAGATACGCAGTATTTT
CASTRGGSTDTQYF
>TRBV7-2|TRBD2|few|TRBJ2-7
TGTGCCAGCAGCTCTACTAGCGGGGGTACCTACGAGCAGTACTTC
CASSSTSGGTYEQYF
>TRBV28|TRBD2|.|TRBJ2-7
TGTGCCAGCAGTTTATCCGGACTAGCGAAGTACGAGCAGTACTTC
CASSLSGLAKYEQYF
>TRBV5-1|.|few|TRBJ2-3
TGCGCCAGCAGCTTACGACTAGAAGTGACAGATACGCAGTATTTT
CASSLRLEVTDTQYF
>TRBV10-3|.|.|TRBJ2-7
TGTGCCATCAGTGAGTCCGTGGAGGGCTACGAGCAGTACTTC
CAISESVEGYEQYF
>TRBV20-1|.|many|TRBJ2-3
TGCAGTGCTCTCGGACCCCGATCTTTTAGCACAGATACGCAGTATTTT
CSALGPRSFSTDTQYF
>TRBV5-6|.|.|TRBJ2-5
TGTGCCAGCAGCTTGGGTTTAGCGGTACAAGAGACCCAGTACTTC
CASSLGLAVQETQYF
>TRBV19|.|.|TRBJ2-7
TGTGCCAGTCATGGGGGGACGACGGGGAAGTACGAGCAGTACTTC
CASHGGTTGKYEQYF
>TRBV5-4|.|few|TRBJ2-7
TGTGCCAGCAGCTTGGGAGGGGGAAGATCCTCCTACGAGCAGTACTTC
CASSLGGGRSSYEQYF
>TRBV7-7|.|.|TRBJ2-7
TGTGCTAGCAGCTTAACCACCACAGATGCCGAGCAGTACTTC
CASSLTTTDAEQYF
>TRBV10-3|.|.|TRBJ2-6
TGTGCCATCAGTGAGGAGGGGATCTCTGGGGCCAACGTCCTGACTTTC
CAISEEGISGANVLTF
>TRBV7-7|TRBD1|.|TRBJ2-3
TGTGCCTCCGGGACAGGGGGCAGAGATACGCAGTATTTT
CASGTGGRDTQYF
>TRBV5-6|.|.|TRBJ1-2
TGTGCCAGCAGTGAGAACGGGCTCTATGGCTACACCTTC
CASSENGLYGYTF
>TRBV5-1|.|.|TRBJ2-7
TGCGCCAGCAGCTTGAGGGAAAGTGGCGGGATGGCGGGAGAGCAGTACTTC
CASSLRESGGMAGEQYF